This T cell receptor beta chain was sequenced for a study of glioma-infiltrating T cells. Germline values: CDR1 SGHDN, CDR2 FVKESK. This CDR3 is built from 13 residues. General study findings and limits: Tissue and blood shared very few CDR3 sequences. Tissue-blood divergence was below expectation in non-neoplastic patients, above in gliomas.

As concerns this clonotype: Its cognate antigen is unknown. Relative to the germline gene, one junction end is altered; a read error may explain this.

Using RNA template, CDR3s of TCR alpha and beta were amplified with iRepertoire arm-PCR. TCRdb ran MiXCR on the multiplex PCR reads and lists one entry per CDR3 protein. The sample includes about 140,000 distinct CDR3 sequences, roughly two fifths seen only once; the top ten take over 15%. This sequence was found in a human donor with low-grade glioma or glioblastoma, undergoing nonglioma brain surgery, or in good health (not recorded which). What was sequenced was glioma tissue, nonneoplastic brain tissue, or PBMCs (not recorded which). V is TRBV14 and J is TRBJ2-2, with D perhaps TRBD2 (5 bases). CDR3 amino acids: CASSQELTGEMFF. In nucleotides, the CDR3 is TGTGCCAGCAGCCAAGAGCTGACCGGGGAGATGTTTTTT.